One and the same sample provided the 3 T cell receptor beta chains below, sequenced in a study of T cell repertoires in cytomegalovirus infection. TCRdb ran MiXCR on the reads and lists one entry per CDR3 protein. The sample includes about 920,000 distinct CDR3 sequences, roughly 30% of them seen just once. Their antigens are not known. Sequences were derived from cultured CD8+ T cells from PBMCs, sampled from culture after CMV antigen stimulation. The receptors come from a human donor in good health (CMV status not recorded). Some clones in this sample may be carry-over from other donors' samples.

This rearrangement joins TRBV6-1 to TRBJ2-7; tentative D call: TRBD2 (6 bases). The V and J ends lost 5 bases and 0 bases respectively, with 17 bases between them. This CDR3 is built from 16 residues. Per the germline V gene, CDR1 is MNHNS and CDR2 is SASEGT. The CDR3 is CASSSLGLGSSYEQYV. Written as DNA, the CDR3 is TGTGCCAGCAGTTCACTGGGACTCGGGAGCTCCTACGAGCAGTACGTC.

This clonotype appeared a few times. The chain couples TRBV7-9 to TRBJ2-7; D gene uncertain. CDR3 length: 14 amino acids. V was pared by 2 bases and J by 4 bases, with 12 bases between. Germline lookup yields CDR1 SEHNR and CDR2 FQNEAQ (reference sequence). The CDR3: CASSLPTRTYEQYF. In nucleotides, the CDR3 is TGTGCCAGCAGCTTACCGACCAGAACATACGAGCAGTACTTC.

The rearrangement uses TRBV20-1 and TRBJ2-7; D remains unclear. Trimming took 4 bases from V and 3 from J, leaving 4 bases between them. The CDR3 covers 10 residues. The V gene's germline CDR1 is DFQATT and CDR2 SNEGSKA (reference sequence). The CDR3 reads CSAKGYEQYF. CDR3 in DNA: TGCAGTGCTAAAGGCTACGAGCAGTACTTC.